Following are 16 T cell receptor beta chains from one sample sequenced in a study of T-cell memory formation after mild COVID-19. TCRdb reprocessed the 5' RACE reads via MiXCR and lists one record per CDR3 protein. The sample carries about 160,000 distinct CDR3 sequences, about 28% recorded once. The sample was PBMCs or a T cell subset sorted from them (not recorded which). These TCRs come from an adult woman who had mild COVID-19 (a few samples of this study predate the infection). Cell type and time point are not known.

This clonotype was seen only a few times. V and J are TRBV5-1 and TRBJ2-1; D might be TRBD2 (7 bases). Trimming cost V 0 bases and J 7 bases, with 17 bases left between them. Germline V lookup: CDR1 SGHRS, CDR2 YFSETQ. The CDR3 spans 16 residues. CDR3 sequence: CASSLAWRGPINEQFF. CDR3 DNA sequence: TGCGCCAGCAGCTTGGCCTGGCGGGGGCCTATAAATGAGCAGTTCTTC.

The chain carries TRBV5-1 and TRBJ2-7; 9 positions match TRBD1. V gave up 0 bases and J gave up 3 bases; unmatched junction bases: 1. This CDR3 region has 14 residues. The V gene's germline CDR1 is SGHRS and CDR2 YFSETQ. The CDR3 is CASSLEGQGYEQYF. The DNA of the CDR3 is TGCGCCAGCAGCTTGGAGGGACAGGGCTACGAGCAGTACTTC.

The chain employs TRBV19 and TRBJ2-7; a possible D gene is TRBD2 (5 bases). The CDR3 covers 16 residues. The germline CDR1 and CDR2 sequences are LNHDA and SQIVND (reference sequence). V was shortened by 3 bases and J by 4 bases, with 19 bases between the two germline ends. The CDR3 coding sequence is TGTGCCAGTAGTATGGGCGGGCGACATTTCTCTTACGAGCAGTACTTC. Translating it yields CASSMGGRHFSYEQYF.

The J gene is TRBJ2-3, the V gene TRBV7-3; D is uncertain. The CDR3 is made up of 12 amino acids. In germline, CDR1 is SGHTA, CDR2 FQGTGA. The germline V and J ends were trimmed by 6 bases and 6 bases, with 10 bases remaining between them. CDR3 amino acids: CASRAGTDTQYF. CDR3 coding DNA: TGTGCCAGCAGGGCTGGAACCGATACGCAGTATTTT. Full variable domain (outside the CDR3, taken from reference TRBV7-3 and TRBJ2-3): GAGVSQTPSNKVTEKGKYVELRCDPISGHTALYWYRQSLGQGPEFLIYFQGTGAADDSGLPNDRFFAVRPEGSVSTLKIQRTERGDSAVYLCASRAGTDTQYFGPGTRLTVL.

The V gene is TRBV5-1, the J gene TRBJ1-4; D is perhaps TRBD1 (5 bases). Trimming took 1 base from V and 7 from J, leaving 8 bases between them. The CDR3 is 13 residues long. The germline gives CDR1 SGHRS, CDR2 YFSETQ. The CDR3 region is CASSLRGGEKLFF. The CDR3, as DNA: TGCGCCAGCAGCTTGCGGGGGGGTGAAAAACTGTTTTTT.

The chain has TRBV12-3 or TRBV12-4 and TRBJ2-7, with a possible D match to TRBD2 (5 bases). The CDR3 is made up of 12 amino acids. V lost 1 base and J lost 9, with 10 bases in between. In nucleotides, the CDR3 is TGTGCCAGCAGTTTAGATCTCGGAGGGCAGTACTTC. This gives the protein CASSLDLGGQYF.

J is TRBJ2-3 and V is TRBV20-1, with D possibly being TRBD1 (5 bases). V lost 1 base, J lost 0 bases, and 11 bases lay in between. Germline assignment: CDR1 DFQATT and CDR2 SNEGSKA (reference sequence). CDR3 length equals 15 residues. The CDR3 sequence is CSARGPQGSTDTQYF. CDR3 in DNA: TGCAGTGCTAGAGGCCCCCAGGGTAGCACAGATACGCAGTATTTT.

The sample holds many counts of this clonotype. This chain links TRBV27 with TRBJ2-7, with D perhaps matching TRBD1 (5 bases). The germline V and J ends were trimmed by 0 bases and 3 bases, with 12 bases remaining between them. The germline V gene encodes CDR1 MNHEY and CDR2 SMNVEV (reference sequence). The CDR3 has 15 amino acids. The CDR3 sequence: CASSLSQGAIYEQYF. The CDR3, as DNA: TGTGCCAGCAGTTTATCTCAGGGTGCCATCTACGAGCAGTACTTC.

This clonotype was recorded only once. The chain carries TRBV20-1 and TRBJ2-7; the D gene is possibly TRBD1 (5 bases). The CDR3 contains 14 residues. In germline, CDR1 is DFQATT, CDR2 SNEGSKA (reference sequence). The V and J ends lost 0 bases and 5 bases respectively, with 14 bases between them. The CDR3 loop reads CSARDPYRWDEQYF. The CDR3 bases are TGCAGTGCTAGAGATCCCTACAGGTGGGACGAGCAGTACTTC.

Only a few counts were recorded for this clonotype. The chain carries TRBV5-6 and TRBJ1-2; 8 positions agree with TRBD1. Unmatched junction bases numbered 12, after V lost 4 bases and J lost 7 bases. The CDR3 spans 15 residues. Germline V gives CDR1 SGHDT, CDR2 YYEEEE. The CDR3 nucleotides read TGTGCCAGCAGCCCCTTCTCCAGGGGGCCTTCTGGCTACACCTTC. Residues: CASSPFSRGPSGYTF.

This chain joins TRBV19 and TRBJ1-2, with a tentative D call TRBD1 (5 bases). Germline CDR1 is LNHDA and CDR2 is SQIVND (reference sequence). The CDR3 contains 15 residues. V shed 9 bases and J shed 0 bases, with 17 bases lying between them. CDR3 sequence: CASRQRGKTNYGYTF. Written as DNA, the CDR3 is TGTGCCAGCCGCCAGCGGGGGAAGACTAACTATGGCTACACCTTC.

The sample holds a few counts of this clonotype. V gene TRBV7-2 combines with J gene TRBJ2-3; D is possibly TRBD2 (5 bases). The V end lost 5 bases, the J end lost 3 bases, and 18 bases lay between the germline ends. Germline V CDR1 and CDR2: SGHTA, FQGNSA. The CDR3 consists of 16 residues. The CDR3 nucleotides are TGTGCCAGCAGCCATTCGCTCGCCGGGGATACAGATACGCAGTATTTT. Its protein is CASSHSLAGDTDTQYF.

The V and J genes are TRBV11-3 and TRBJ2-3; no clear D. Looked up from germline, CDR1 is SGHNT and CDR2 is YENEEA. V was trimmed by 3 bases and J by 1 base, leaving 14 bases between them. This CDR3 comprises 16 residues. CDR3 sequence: CASSLSSGFRTDTQYF. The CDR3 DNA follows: TGTGCCAGCAGCTTGAGTTCCGGGTTTCGCACAGATACGCAGTATTTT.

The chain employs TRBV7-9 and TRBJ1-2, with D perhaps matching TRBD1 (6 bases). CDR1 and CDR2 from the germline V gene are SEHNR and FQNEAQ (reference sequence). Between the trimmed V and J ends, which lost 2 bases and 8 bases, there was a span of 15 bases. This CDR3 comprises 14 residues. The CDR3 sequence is CASSLIGQGSGYTF. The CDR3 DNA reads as TGTGCCAGCAGCTTAATCGGGCAGGGGTCCGGCTACACCTTC.

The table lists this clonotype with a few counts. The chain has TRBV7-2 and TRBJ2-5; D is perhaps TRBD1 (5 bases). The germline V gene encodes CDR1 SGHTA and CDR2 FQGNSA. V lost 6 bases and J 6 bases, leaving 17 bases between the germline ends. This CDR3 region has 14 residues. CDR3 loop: CASSPSAGIKTQYF. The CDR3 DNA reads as TGTGCCAGCAGTCCTTCCGCAGGGATAAAGACCCAGTACTTC. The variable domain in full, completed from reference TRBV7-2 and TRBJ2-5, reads GAGVSQSPSNKVTEKGKDVELRCDPISGHTALYWYRQSLGQGLEFLIYFQGNSAPDKSGLPSDRFSAERTGGSVSTLTIQRTQQEDSAVYLCASSPSAGIKTQYFGPGTRLLVL.

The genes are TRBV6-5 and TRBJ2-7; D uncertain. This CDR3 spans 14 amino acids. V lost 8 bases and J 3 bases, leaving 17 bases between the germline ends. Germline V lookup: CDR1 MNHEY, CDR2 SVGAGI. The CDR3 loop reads CASGGIHRNYEQYF. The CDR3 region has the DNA TGTGCCAGCGGTGGGATTCATCGGAACTACGAGCAGTACTTC.